This T cell receptor beta chain derives from a study of glioma-infiltrating T cells. TCR alpha and beta CDR3 regions were amplified from RNA using iRepertoire nested multiplex PCR. Input was roughly 85-450 ng of tissue mRNA or PBMC total RNA. TCRdb independently ran MiXCR on the multiplex PCR reads; one entry per CDR3 protein. The data contain under 200,000 distinct CDR3 sequences, approximately 30% of them singletons. Study-wide points: Only very few CDR3 sequences appeared in both tissue and blood.

The sample holds many counts of this clonotype. Its specificity is unknown. Germline CDR1 MNHEY, CDR2 SMNVEV (reference sequence). V dropped 5 bases and J dropped 0 bases, with 12 bases sitting between them. This CDR3 spans 15 amino acids. Source material: glioma tissue, nonneoplastic brain tissue, or PBMCs (not recorded which). This TCR was sampled from a human donor with low-grade glioma or glioblastoma, undergoing nonglioma brain surgery, or in good health (not recorded which). V is TRBV27 and J is TRBJ2-3; D is perhaps TRBD2 (6 bases). CDR3 in amino acids: CASSAPSVSTDTQYF. CDR3 DNA: TGTGCCAGCAGTGCCCCTAGCGTTAGCACAGATACGCAGTATTTT.